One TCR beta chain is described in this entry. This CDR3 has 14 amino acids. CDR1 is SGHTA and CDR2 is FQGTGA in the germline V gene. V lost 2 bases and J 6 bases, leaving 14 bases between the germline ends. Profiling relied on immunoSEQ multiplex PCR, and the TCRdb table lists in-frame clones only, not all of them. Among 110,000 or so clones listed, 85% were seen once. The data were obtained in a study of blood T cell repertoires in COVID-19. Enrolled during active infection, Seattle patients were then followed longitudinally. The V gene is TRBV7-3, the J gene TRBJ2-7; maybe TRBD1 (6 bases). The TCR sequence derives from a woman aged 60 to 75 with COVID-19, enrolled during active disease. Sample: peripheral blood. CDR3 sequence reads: CASSLGRTGSEQYF. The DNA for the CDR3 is TGTGCCAGCAGCTTAGGGAGAACAGGGAGCGAGCAGTACTTC.